A single sample is the source of the 14 T cell receptor beta chains below, sequenced in a study of T cells in Graves' hyperthyroidism and ophthalmopathy. Amplification targeted TCR beta CDR3 regions from RNA transcripts. When the TCR CDR3 underwent first-round RT-PCR, the HTBI primer set was used. TCRdb re-called the multiplex PCR reads with MiXCR, one entry per CDR3 protein. The repertoire holds more than 500,000 distinct CDR3 sequences, with approximately 14% as singletons. Sequencing was carried out using blood. The receptor set was obtained from a woman in her 40s with Graves' ophthalmopathy.

Comments on this clonotype: A clone one base away is much larger, so this may be a read error. The genes are TRBV12-3 or TRBV12-4 and TRBJ1-5; D is unclear. CDR3 length equals 12 residues. The V and J ends lost 4 bases and 4 bases respectively, with 5 bases between them. The CDR3 sequence: CASSWANQPQHF. The CDR3 DNA sequence: TGTGCCAGCAGTTGGGCGAATCAGCCCCAGCATTTT.

Only a few counts were recorded for this clonotype. The V call is TRBV6-2 or TRBV6-3, the J call TRBJ1-1; possible D gene TRBD1, 5 bases. Germline CDR1 and CDR2: MNHEY and SVGEGT. This CDR3 spans 13 amino acids. Between the trimmed V and J ends, which lost 10 bases and 5 bases, there was a span of 17 bases. Here the CDR3 reads CATSDPGRTEAFF. Written as DNA, the CDR3 is TGTGCCACCTCTGACCCGGGGCGGACTGAAGCTTTCTTT.

This clonotype occurred many times. CDR3 sequence reads: CASSLAGAGGYGYTF. The DNA of the CDR3 is TGTGCCAGCAGTTTAGCGGGGGCGGGCGGCTATGGCTACACCTTC. The V and J genes are TRBV12-3 or TRBV12-4 and TRBJ1-2; D might be TRBD1 (6 bases). V was trimmed by 0 bases and J by 4 bases, leaving 12 bases between them. There are 15 residues in the CDR3.

CDR3 amino acids: CASSQLPLAGGLEQYF. CDR3 bases: TGTGCCAGCAGCCAACTACCCCTAGCGGGAGGTCTCGAGCAGTACTTC. The J gene is TRBJ2-7, the V gene TRBV28; 11 bases are shared with TRBD2. The V and J ends lost 6 bases and 6 bases, in that order; junction bases with no gene match: 13. CDR3 length: 16 residues. CDR1 MDHEN and CDR2 SYDVKM come from the germline V gene.

V gene TRBV20-1 combines with J gene TRBJ2-7; tentatively, D is TRBD2 (5 bases). CDR3 length: 13 residues. V lost 0 bases, J lost 6 bases, and 12 bases lay in between. The germline V gene has CDR1 DFQATT and CDR2 SNEGSKA (reference sequence). The CDR3: CSARDPGFSEQYF. The CDR3 DNA sequence: TGCAGTGCTAGAGATCCGGGGTTCTCCGAGCAGTACTTC.

This clonotype was observed many times. The CDR3 nucleotides are TGCGCCAGCAGCTCCGGGACAGGGTTCGGGGAGCTGTTTTTT. This encodes CASSSGTGFGELFF. The rearrangement uses TRBV5-1 and TRBJ2-2, with 9 bases that match TRBD1. This CDR3 is 14 amino acids long. J was trimmed by 7 bases and V by 3 bases; bases with no gene match: 4. Germline V gene lookup returns CDR1 SGHRS and CDR2 YFSETQ. Filled out from reference TRBV5-1 and TRBJ2-2, the complete variable domain reads KAGVTQTPRYLIKTRGQQVTLSCSPISGHRSVSWYQQTPGQGLQFLFEYFSETQRNKGNFPGRFSGRQFSNSRSEMNVSTLELGDSALYLCASSSGTGFGELFFGEGSRLTVL.

This clonotype was seen many times. The genes are TRBV6-5 and TRBJ2-3, with 7 nucleotides matching TRBD2. The CDR3 is 15 amino acids. Germline lookup yields CDR1 MNHEY and CDR2 SVGAGI. J gave up 2 bases and V 0 bases, and 2 bases lay outside the gene matches. CDR3 region: CASSYSLADTDTQYF. The CDR3 DNA reads TGTGCCAGCAGTTACTCCCTAGCGGACACAGATACGCAGTATTTT.

This clonotype was recorded a few times. This chain links TRBV7-9 with TRBJ2-7; D remains unclear. Germline lookup yields CDR1 SEHNR and CDR2 FQNEAQ (reference sequence). V lost 7 bases and J 2 bases, leaving 12 bases between the germline ends. The CDR3 sequence is 13 residues long. In DNA form, the CDR3 reads TGTGCCAGCACGAAGACTGGGGCCTACGAGCAGTACTTC. This encodes CASTKTGAYEQYF.

This clonotype was detected ten times or more. The chain recombines TRBV27 with TRBJ1-5; TRBD1 matches 8 bases. The CDR3 is 13 residues long. V lost 6 bases, J lost 9 bases, and 7 bases stayed unmatched. Germline V gene sequence: CDR1 MNHEY, CDR2 SMNVEV (reference sequence). CDR3 amino acids: CASRTGVGGPQHF. The CDR3 nucleotides are TGTGCCAGCAGGACAGGGGTTGGTGGGCCCCAGCATTTT.

The rearrangement uses TRBV18 and TRBJ1-2; D gene unclear. The V gene lost 2 bases and the J gene lost 7 bases, with 11 bases spanning the gap. The CDR3 length is 13 residues. The V gene's germline CDR1 is KGHSH and CDR2 LQKENI. The chain's CDR3 is CASSPIAKVGYTF. CDR3 bases: TGTGCCAGCTCACCAATCGCCAAGGTTGGCTACACCTTC.

This clonotype was detected ten times or more. The genes are TRBV29-1 and TRBJ2-7, with D possibly being TRBD2 (5 bases). The germline CDR1 and CDR2 sequences are SQVTM and ANQGSEA. V was pared by 2 bases and J by 2 bases, with 16 bases between. The CDR3 is made up of 15 amino acids. The chain's CDR3 is CSVESPEEVTYEQYF. DNA for the CDR3: TGCAGCGTTGAATCCCCGGAGGAAGTGACCTACGAGCAGTACTTC.

The table lists this clonotype with many counts. V is TRBV5-1 and J is TRBJ2-7; D may match TRBD1 or TRBD2 (5 bases each). From germline, CDR1 is SGHRS and CDR2 YFSETQ. This CDR3 comprises 14 residues. The V end was cut by 5 bases, the J end by 3 bases, with 15 bases between. Written as DNA, the CDR3 is TGCGCCAGCAGATTCGGGACCGGCGTCTACGAGCAGTACTTC. It specifies CASRFGTGVYEQYF.

This clonotype was observed a handful of times. The CDR3 here is CASSRANTYEQYF. CDR3 DNA: TGTGCCAGCAGTAGGGCTAACACCTACGAGCAGTACTTC. This chain joins TRBV6-2 or TRBV6-3 and TRBJ2-7; D is uncertain. The CDR3 runs to 13 residues. V lost 5 bases and J 2 bases, leaving 10 bases between the germline ends. CDR1 is MNHEY and CDR2 is SVGEGT in the germline V gene.

V gene TRBV20-1 combines with J gene TRBJ1-1; D call uncertain. This CDR3 is 11 amino acids long. The germline V and J ends were trimmed by 5 bases and 5 bases, with 9 bases remaining between them. In germline, CDR1 is DFQATT, CDR2 SNEGSKA (reference sequence). The CDR3 loop is CSAEGQTEAFF. The CDR3 DNA follows: TGCAGTGCTGAGGGCCAGACTGAAGCTTTCTTT.